Listed here is a single T cell receptor beta chain. Its target antigen remains unknown. Per-base qualities were not stored, and no clone one base away is much larger. Participants in the prospective study were aged about 18 to 89 years, lived in more than 20 United States geographic areas, and enrolled through a virtual design. Cohort assignment in the prospective study relied on participant-reported clinical history from a screening survey and a study questionnaire. In the prospective study, whole blood, serum and a nasopharyngeal or oropharyngeal swab were collected from each participant by mobile phlebotomists. Over a 2-month period, participants in the prospective study had the option of providing additional blood draws and questionnaires. Prospective study blood samples were shipped either frozen or at room temperature before DNA extraction. This specimen comes from a study of blood T cell repertoires in COVID-19 (dated by TCRdb to 2019 to 2021). About the full investigation: Collaborator samples came from the United States, Italy and Spain and covered acute and convalescent phases of COVID-19. The material from the prospective study consisted of cDNA or gDNA derived from T cells, B-cell-depleted T cells, or PBMCs. The dataset comprised deeply sampled blood TCRbeta repertoires from subjects exposed to, actively infected with, or recovered from COVID-19. A freely available public database, intended as a resource for researchers studying the immune response to SARS-CoV-2, is where the repertoires were released. Samples came from the ongoing ImmuneRACE study (first 160 participants) plus 1,254 subjects from 6 global collaborators. Nearly every sample came with metadata listing a de-identified subject ID, COVID-19 status, age in years and sex. Where available, HLA class I and class II types were obtained from metadata supplied by the sample provider rather than from assay-based typing.

TCRbeta CDR3 regions were amplified from genomic DNA by means of the immunoSEQ Assay, a bias-controlled multiplex PCR. In the authors' own workflow: The number of nucleated cells in each sample was estimated from the amplification of reference gene primers within the assay. To quantify the absolute abundance of each unique TCRbeta CDR3 rearrangement, sequence reads were collapsed and filtered. For each sample, productive Simpson clonality was calculated as the square root of Simpson's diversity index over productive rearrangements. TCRdb holds this immuneACCESS table with in-frame rearrangements only. Some clones are missing; in checked studies, unresolved V genes explain under half, and the rest has no known cause. The DNA was the basis for D and trimming; V, J and clone size are from that table. In all, the sample holds about 270,000 clones, and approximately 85% of those were seen once. Approximately 9.6% of the sample lies in the top ten.

V is clipped by 6 bases and J by 6 bases, and the sequence between their germline boundaries is 9 bases long. For CDR1 and CDR2, the germline V gene (reference sequence) lists LGHDT and YNNKEL. The CDR3 covers 12 residues, taking in both the cysteine and the phenylalanine. Only the CDR3 region is kept as DNA, spanning 36 bases read in frame from base 1. What the authors observed across the whole study: How much clinical and demographic metadata was included differed by source and by participant, and the metadata was provided uncurated.

The clonotype comes from a woman between 50 and 59 years old with acute COVID-19. Sequencing input: PBMCs or T cells enriched from blood (not recorded which). In this chain, TRBV3-1 (or the pseudogene TRBV3-2) is recombined with TRBJ2-1, and possibly TRBD2, on 7 matching bases. The CDR3 protein is CASRGGLNEQFF. Here is the DNA: TGTGCCAGCAGGGGGGGGCTCAATGAGCAGTTCTTC.